This T cell receptor beta chain emerged from a study of blood T cell repertoires in COVID-19. Background on the study: COVID-19 samples, acute and convalescent, were from the United States, Italy and Spain. Nucleic acid was either cDNA or gDNA, and it came from T cells, B-cell-depleted T cells, or PBMCs.

In germline, CDR1 is SGHRS, CDR2 YFSETQ. Trimming left V 5 bases short and J 4 bases short, with 12 bases between. CDR3 length equals 13 residues. Original processing notes: By means of reference gene primer amplification, nucleated cell counts were estimated. TCRdb's table, derived via immunoSEQ multiplex PCR, lists solely in-frame clones and lacks some. The V and J calls and clone size come from that table; D and trimming were worked out from the DNA. The sample includes about 40,000 clones, 85% of them seen just once. Material for sequencing was peripheral blood. The chain joins TRBV5-1 to TRBJ1-1; D possibly corresponds to TRBD1 (5 bases). The TCR comes from a man aged 45-65 years with active COVID-19. The CDR3 loop is CASSGGDGTEAFF. The CDR3, as DNA: TGCGCCAGCAGTGGAGGGGATGGCACTGAAGCTTTCTTT.